Each of the 3 T cell receptor beta chains below was sequenced from the same sample in a study of T cells in Graves' hyperthyroidism and ophthalmopathy. Amplified TCR beta CDR3 regions derived from RNA transcripts. RT-PCR in the first round (using the HTBI primer set) targeted the TCR CDR3. TCRdb reanalysed the multiplex PCR reads using MiXCR and keeps one entry per CDR3 protein. The table lists 550,000 to 700,000 distinct CDR3 sequences, more than 45% of them singletons. The specimen was peripheral blood or thyroid tissue (not recorded which). Source of these receptors: an adult woman with Graves' disease, either hyperthyroidism or ophthalmopathy (not recorded which).

In its sample, this clonotype was seen many times. The chain is built from TRBV12-3 or TRBV12-4 and TRBJ2-1, with 9 bases fitting TRBD2. J gave up 3 bases and V 3 bases, and 0 bases lay outside the gene matches. The CDR3 runs to 14 residues. CDR3 residues: CASSLREGYNEQFF. CDR3 coding DNA: TGTGCCAGCAGTTTGCGGGAGGGCTACAATGAGCAGTTCTTC.

The rearrangement links TRBV13 to TRBJ2-7; weak D call: TRBD2 (5 bases). Germline assignment: CDR1 PRHDT and CDR2 FYEKMQ (reference sequence). This CDR3 is built from 14 residues. V lost 6 bases, J lost 0 bases, and 12 bases lay in between. As DNA, the CDR3 is TGTGCCAGCAGTCGGAAAGGGAGCTCCTACGAGCAGTACTTC. Amino acid sequence: CASSRKGSSYEQYF.

There are many counts of this clonotype. The chain uses TRBV9 and TRBJ2-3; D is unresolved. Germline V CDR1 and CDR2: SGDLS, YYNGEE. The CDR3 has 12 amino acids. V was clipped by 5 bases and J by 2 bases, with 6 bases between them. This CDR3 is CASRSNTDTQYF. As DNA, the CDR3 is TGTGCCAGCAGGAGCAACACAGATACGCAGTATTTT.